The rows below give T cell receptor beta chains drawn from one sample of a study of somatic mutations in cytotoxic T cells in rheumatoid arthritis. Data came from immunoSEQ multiplex PCR; TCRdb stores just in-frame clones and leaves some out. The sample contains roughly 6,300 clones, 60% to 80% of which appear only once. This specimen consisted of CD8+ T cells sorted from blood, obtained at a follow-up visit. The source of these receptors is a woman aged 70-85 years with rheumatoid arthritis. CDR3s include the opening cysteine and the closing phenylalanine or tryptophan. The D gene is left open where the match is weak. The listing skips clone size in some rows; elsewhere it reads once, few, many or a size class.

TRBV9	13	-	once	TRBJ2-3	CASSVEWGVEQYF	TGTGCCAGCAGCGTAGAATGGGGGGTCGAGCAGTATTTT
TRBV13	13	-	-	TRBJ2-7	CASNPGGPGEQYF	TGTGCCAGTAACCCTGGGGGGCCAGGCGAGCAGTACTTC
TRBV6-6	14	TRBD1	once	TRBJ1-2	CASSYSTGVYGYTF	TGTGCCAGCAGTTACTCGACAGGGGTCTATGGCTACACCTTC
TRBV9	14	TRBD1	-	TRBJ1-2	CASSGSGGNYGYTF	TGTGCCAGCAGCGGATCAGGGGGCAACTATGGCTACACCTTC
TRBV2	14	-	-	TRBJ1-3	CATGTWSSGNTIYF	TGTGCCACCGGTACCTGGAGCTCTGGAAACACCATATATTTT
TRBV2	13	-	-	TRBJ2-7	CAGGGTGAGEQYF	TGTGCCGGGGGTGGAACGGGAGCGGGCGAGCAGTACTTC
TRBV9	14	TRBD1	-	TRBJ2-7	CASSVGDREIGQYF	TGTGCCAGCAGCGTGGGGGACAGAGAGATAGGGCAGTACTTC
TRBV11-3	13	-	-	TRBJ2-1	CASSLSGYNEQFF	TGTGCCAGCAGCTTGTCCGGGTACAATGAGCAGTTCTTC
TRBV5-6	18	-	-	TRBJ1-4	CASSSTELPGPRRQKLFF	TGTGCCAGCAGCTCCACCGAGCTACCAGGGCCGCGTAGGCAAAAACTGTTTTTT
TRBV9	16	TRBD2	-	TRBJ2-2	CASARRPWGGTGELFF	TGTGCCAGCGCCCGAAGGCCGTGGGGGGGCACCGGGGAGCTGTTTTTT